A selection of T cell receptor beta chains follows, all from one sample in a study of blood T cells in healthy people across ages. TCRdb recomputed calls from the 5' RACE reads with MiXCR, one row per CDR3 protein. The sample shows under 1,000,000 distinct CDR3 sequences, around half of them seen only once. The sample taken for sequencing was blood. The receptor source for this set is a man at least 80 years old in good health. CDR3s include the opening cysteine and the closing phenylalanine or tryptophan. The D gene is left open where the match is weak. A row's size may be missing; if present it is once, few, many or a size class.

CDR3 protein: CASSFLANNEQYF
CDR3 DNA: TGTGCCAGTAGTTTCCTTGCAAACAATGAGCAGTACTTC
D gene: .
V gene: TRBV19
clone size: .
J gene: TRBJ2-7

CDR3 protein: CASSDSDAHNEQFF
CDR3 DNA: TGTGCCAGCAGTGACTCTGACGCCCACAATGAGCAGTTCTTC
D gene: .
V gene: TRBV6-2/TRBV6-3
clone size: .
J gene: TRBJ2-1

CDR3 protein: CATSGLTYEQYF
CDR3 DNA: TGTGCCACCTCGGGACTAACCTACGAGCAGTACTTC
D gene: TRBD2
V gene: TRBV6-2/TRBV6-3
clone size: many
J gene: TRBJ2-7

CDR3 protein: CASGKESGGVGASSYNEQYF
CDR3 DNA: TGCGCCAGCGGAAAGGAGTCAGGAGGGGTAGGCGCGAGCTCCTACAATGAGCAGTACTTC
D gene: .
V gene: TRBV4-3
clone size: .
J gene: TRBJ2-5

CDR3 protein: CSFAQGGYEQYF
CDR3 DNA: TGCAGCTTCGCACAGGGCGGCTACGAGCAGTACTTC
D gene: .
V gene: TRBV29-1
clone size: few
J gene: TRBJ2-7

CDR3 protein: CASSLEGAPSTDMQYF
CDR3 DNA: TGCGCCAGCAGCTTGGAGGGGGCACCTAGCACAGATATGCAGTATTTT
D gene: TRBD1
V gene: TRBV5-1
clone size: .
J gene: TRBJ2-3

CDR3 protein: CASSTRQGATSGRAYNEQFF
CDR3 DNA: TGTGCCAGCAGCACCCGACAGGGGGCTACTAGCGGGAGGGCCTACAATGAGCAGTTCTTC
D gene: TRBD2
V gene: TRBV7-2
clone size: many
J gene: TRBJ2-1

CDR3 protein: CSVAERGSTDTQYF
CDR3 DNA: TGCAGCGTTGCGGAGCGGGGTAGCACAGATACGCAGTATTTT
D gene: TRBD2
V gene: TRBV29-1
clone size: few
J gene: TRBJ2-3

CDR3 protein: CASSYWGNSGADVLTF
CDR3 DNA: TGTGCCAGCAGTTACTGGGGGAACTCTGGGGCCGACGTCCTGACTTTC
D gene: .
V gene: TRBV6-5
clone size: .
J gene: TRBJ2-6

CDR3 protein: CAISNSPDVGVVDTQYF
CDR3 DNA: TGTGCCATCAGTAACTCCCCGGACGTGGGGGTAGTAGATACGCAGTATTTT
D gene: .
V gene: TRBV10-3
clone size: .
J gene: TRBJ2-3

CDR3 protein: CSVVMAGGSYEQYF
CDR3 DNA: TGCAGCGTTGTAATGGCGGGAGGCAGCTACGAGCAGTACTTC
D gene: TRBD2
V gene: TRBV29-1
clone size: .
J gene: TRBJ2-7

CDR3 protein: CASSFSEYQPQHF
CDR3 DNA: TGTGCCAGCAGCTTTAGCGAGTATCAGCCCCAGCATTTT
D gene: .
V gene: TRBV7-2
clone size: .
J gene: TRBJ1-5

CDR3 protein: CASSVATDTRGETQYF
CDR3 DNA: TGTGCCAGCAGCGTAGCGACTGACACCCGGGGGGAGACCCAGTACTTC
D gene: .
V gene: TRBV9
clone size: once
J gene: TRBJ2-5

CDR3 protein: CASSSGAGSSTDTQYF
CDR3 DNA: TGTGCCAGCAGTTCGGGAGCGGGGTCTAGCACAGATACGCAGTATTTT
D gene: TRBD2
V gene: TRBV12-3/TRBV12-4
clone size: once
J gene: TRBJ2-3

CDR3 protein: CASSQDGGQNTGELFF
CDR3 DNA: TGCGCCAGCAGCCAAGATGGGGGCCAGAACACCGGGGAGCTGTTTTTT
D gene: .
V gene: TRBV4-3
clone size: .
J gene: TRBJ2-2

CDR3 protein: CASSEGLAGGSVEQFF
CDR3 DNA: TGTGCCAGCAGTGAGGGACTAGCGGGAGGGTCGGTCGAGCAGTTCTTC
D gene: TRBD2
V gene: TRBV2
clone size: .
J gene: TRBJ2-1

CDR3 protein: CASSFSSGREAEQFF
CDR3 DNA: TGCGCCAGCAGCTTTAGTAGCGGGAGGGAAGCTGAGCAGTTCTTC
D gene: TRBD2
V gene: TRBV5-1
clone size: .
J gene: TRBJ2-1

CDR3 protein: CSAEVRRDSYNSPLHF
CDR3 DNA: TGCAGTGCTGAAGTCCGGAGGGACTCCTATAATTCACCCCTCCACTTT
D gene: .
V gene: TRBV20-1
clone size: .
J gene: TRBJ1-6

CDR3 protein: CASRQGLAGVSDTQYF
CDR3 DNA: TGTGCCAGCCGTCAGGGACTAGCGGGAGTGTCTGATACGCAGTATTTT
D gene: TRBD2
V gene: TRBV28
clone size: many
J gene: TRBJ2-3

CDR3 protein: CATSGGGRVEQYF
CDR3 DNA: TGTGCCACCAGTGGCGGTGGTAGAGTCGAGCAGTACTTC
D gene: .
V gene: TRBV24-1
clone size: .
J gene: TRBJ2-7

CDR3 protein: CASSTSQGLSYEQYF
CDR3 DNA: TGTGCCAGCAGCACCTCTCAGGGGCTATCCTACGAGCAGTACTTC
D gene: .
V gene: TRBV7-3
clone size: .
J gene: TRBJ2-7

CDR3 protein: CASTPGLAGVQETQYF
CDR3 DNA: TGTGCCAGCACCCCGGGACTAGCGGGAGTTCAGGAGACCCAGTACTTC
D gene: TRBD2
V gene: TRBV9
clone size: .
J gene: TRBJ2-5

CDR3 protein: CASSLTSAPRDTQYF
CDR3 DNA: TGCGCCAGCAGCCTAACTAGCGCCCCGAGGGATACGCAGTATTTT
D gene: TRBD2
V gene: TRBV4-3
clone size: .
J gene: TRBJ2-3

CDR3 protein: CASSFDTMSSYEQYF
CDR3 DNA: TGTGCCAGCAGTTTTGACACCATGAGCTCCTACGAGCAGTACTTC
D gene: .
V gene: TRBV28
clone size: few
J gene: TRBJ2-7

CDR3 protein: CAWSGGIQGPDNEQFF
CDR3 DNA: TGTGCCTGGAGCGGGGGGATACAGGGTCCCGACAATGAGCAGTTCTTC
D gene: .
V gene: TRBV30
clone size: few
J gene: TRBJ2-1

CDR3 protein: CASAKTLPGGTIDGYTF
CDR3 DNA: TGTGCCAGCGCCAAGACCCTGCCCGGGGGCACGATAGATGGCTACACCTTC
D gene: .
V gene: TRBV6-1
clone size: .
J gene: TRBJ1-2

CDR3 protein: CASSYSRGYEQYF
CDR3 DNA: TGTGCCAGCAGTTACTCACGGGGTTACGAGCAGTACTTC
D gene: .
V gene: TRBV6-5
clone size: .
J gene: TRBJ2-7

CDR3 protein: CSGGATDTQYF
CDR3 DNA: TGCAGCGGGGGGGCCACAGATACGCAGTATTTT
D gene: TRBD2
V gene: TRBV20-1
clone size: .
J gene: TRBJ2-3

CDR3 protein: CASSPLGGRDDSPLHF
CDR3 DNA: TGTGCCAGCAGCCCCCTAGGTGGCAGGGACGATTCACCCCTCCACTTT
D gene: .
V gene: TRBV4-2
clone size: .
J gene: TRBJ1-6

CDR3 protein: CASSAFNYGYTF
CDR3 DNA: TGTGCCAGCAGCGCCTTTAACTATGGCTACACCTTC
D gene: .
V gene: TRBV7-2
clone size: .
J gene: TRBJ1-2

CDR3 protein: CASSNLAGGIETQYF
CDR3 DNA: TGTGCCAGCAGTAACTTAGCCGGGGGTATAGAGACCCAGTACTTC
D gene: .
V gene: TRBV28
clone size: .
J gene: TRBJ2-5

CDR3 protein: CSALDSGVPNEQYF
CDR3 DNA: TGCAGTGCTCTCGATAGCGGGGTCCCGAACGAGCAGTACTTC
D gene: TRBD2
V gene: TRBV20-1
clone size: .
J gene: TRBJ2-7

CDR3 protein: CSARPGGETQYF
CDR3 DNA: TGCAGTGCTAGGCCTGGGGGTGAGACCCAGTACTTC
D gene: .
V gene: TRBV20-1
clone size: .
J gene: TRBJ2-5

CDR3 protein: CASSLALAGIYEQYF
CDR3 DNA: TGCGCCAGCAGCTTGGCCCTAGCGGGGATCTACGAGCAGTACTTC
D gene: TRBD2
V gene: TRBV5-1
clone size: many
J gene: TRBJ2-7

CDR3 protein: CASSFFQSHYGYTF
CDR3 DNA: TGTGCCAGCAGTTTTTTTCAGTCTCACTATGGCTACACCTTC
D gene: .
V gene: TRBV28
clone size: .
J gene: TRBJ1-2

CDR3 protein: CASSVDTSQQYF
CDR3 DNA: TGTGCCAGCAGCGTAGACACTAGTCAGCAGTACTTC
D gene: .
V gene: TRBV9
clone size: .
J gene: TRBJ2-7

CDR3 protein: CASSLTGPNYNEQFF
CDR3 DNA: TGTGCCAGCAGCTTAACGGGACCGAATTACAATGAGCAGTTCTTC
D gene: .
V gene: TRBV7-3
clone size: .
J gene: TRBJ2-1

CDR3 protein: CASSLTGKADTQYF
CDR3 DNA: TGCGCCAGCAGCTTGACAGGGAAAGCAGACACGCAGTATTTT
D gene: .
V gene: TRBV5-1
clone size: .
J gene: TRBJ2-3

CDR3 protein: CASSSSGRAKETQYF
CDR3 DNA: TGTGCCAGCAGCTCTAGCGGGAGGGCCAAAGAGACCCAGTACTTC
D gene: TRBD2
V gene: TRBV12-3/TRBV12-4
clone size: .
J gene: TRBJ2-5

CDR3 protein: CASSRGLAVTDTQYF
CDR3 DNA: TGTGCCAGCAGCCGCGGACTAGCGGTCACAGATACGCAGTATTTT
D gene: TRBD2
V gene: TRBV4-2
clone size: .
J gene: TRBJ2-3

CDR3 protein: CSVGPNPNTEAFF
CDR3 DNA: TGCAGCGTTGGTCCTAATCCGAACACTGAAGCTTTCTTT
D gene: .
V gene: TRBV29-1
clone size: .
J gene: TRBJ1-1

CDR3 protein: CSVGQKTNTEAFF
CDR3 DNA: TGCAGCGTTGGACAGAAAACGAACACTGAAGCTTTCTTT
D gene: .
V gene: TRBV29-1
clone size: .
J gene: TRBJ1-1

CDR3 protein: CASSSTHRAPYEQYF
CDR3 DNA: TGTGCCAGCAGCTCGACCCACAGGGCCCCCTACGAGCAGTACTTC
D gene: .
V gene: TRBV11-3
clone size: many
J gene: TRBJ2-7

CDR3 protein: CASSTTMTSGVYNEQFF
CDR3 DNA: TGTGCCAGCAGCACCACCATGACTAGCGGAGTCTACAATGAGCAGTTCTTC
D gene: TRBD2
V gene: TRBV7-9
clone size: many
J gene: TRBJ2-1

CDR3 protein: CASSFQAPGQGTDTQYF
CDR3 DNA: TGTGCCAGCAGTTTCCAGGCACCGGGACAGGGCACAGATACGCAGTATTTT
D gene: TRBD1
V gene: TRBV6-5
clone size: few
J gene: TRBJ2-3

CDR3 protein: CASSYSIQTDTEAFF
CDR3 DNA: TGTGCCAGCAGTTACTCGATACAGACCGACACTGAAGCTTTCTTT
D gene: .
V gene: TRBV6-5
clone size: .
J gene: TRBJ1-1

CDR3 protein: CSVVALSYNEQFF
CDR3 DNA: TGCAGCGTTGTGGCGCTCTCCTACAATGAGCAGTTCTTC
D gene: .
V gene: TRBV29-1
clone size: .
J gene: TRBJ2-1

CDR3 protein: CASSSLSGTSYNEQFF
CDR3 DNA: TGTGCCAGCAGCTCCCTTAGCGGGACATCCTACAATGAGCAGTTCTTC
D gene: TRBD2
V gene: TRBV27
clone size: few
J gene: TRBJ2-1

CDR3 protein: CSAAREAWDRTNEKLFF
CDR3 DNA: TGCAGTGCTGCTAGAGAGGCCTGGGACAGAACTAATGAAAAACTGTTTTTT
D gene: TRBD1
V gene: TRBV20-1
clone size: .
J gene: TRBJ1-4

CDR3 protein: CASSLMDATYEQYF
CDR3 DNA: TGTGCCAGCAGCTTAATGGACGCCACCTACGAGCAGTACTTC
D gene: .
V gene: TRBV7-9
clone size: few
J gene: TRBJ2-7

CDR3 protein: CASHSYNEQFF
CDR3 DNA: TGTGCCTCTCACAGCTACAATGAGCAGTTCTTC
D gene: .
V gene: TRBV10-3
clone size: .
J gene: TRBJ2-1

CDR3 protein: CASSPGQSYNEQYF
CDR3 DNA: TGTGCCAGCAGCCCGGGACAGTCCTACAATGAGCAGTACTTC
D gene: TRBD1
V gene: TRBV12-3/TRBV12-4
clone size: .
J gene: TRBJ2-7

CDR3 protein: CASSPNLLALVDIQYF
CDR3 DNA: TGTGCCAGCAGTCCCAACCTCCTAGCCCTCGTGGACATTCAGTACTTC
D gene: .
V gene: TRBV6-5
clone size: .
J gene: TRBJ2-4

CDR3 protein: CASSVGALEQYF
CDR3 DNA: TGTGCCAGCAGCGTAGGAGCGCTCGAGCAGTACTTC
D gene: .
V gene: TRBV9
clone size: few
J gene: TRBJ2-7

CDR3 protein: CAIRRTSDIDGTGELFF
CDR3 DNA: TGTGCCATCAGAAGGACTAGCGACATAGACGGGACCGGGGAGCTGTTTTTT
D gene: TRBD2
V gene: TRBV10-3
clone size: .
J gene: TRBJ2-2

CDR3 protein: CASSVDPAGVYEQYF
CDR3 DNA: TGTGCCAGCAGCGTAGATCCAGCGGGGGTCTACGAGCAGTACTTC
D gene: TRBD2
V gene: TRBV9
clone size: .
J gene: TRBJ2-7

CDR3 protein: CASSLGRLPETQYF
CDR3 DNA: TGTGCCAGCAGTTTAGGACGGTTGCCAGAGACCCAGTACTTC
D gene: .
V gene: TRBV27
clone size: few
J gene: TRBJ2-5